Each of the 19 T cell receptor beta chains below was sequenced from the same sample in a study of Ad26.COV2.S vaccination and SARS-CoV-2 variants. Some clones are missing from TCRdb's copy, which holds only in-frame ones; the method was immunoSEQ multiplex PCR. The top ten hold just under 5% of the sample, which has hundreds of thousands of clones, approximately 90% seen once. Documented treatment: 15 to 20 received Ad26.COV2.S at low or high dose, single or two shots; about five received placebo; per-sample allocation not given. Day 63 after the first vaccine or placebo injection was the time point for sampling. The input for sequencing was peripheral blood, taken in a trial of Ad26.COV2.S vaccine versus placebo. The source of these receptors is a person between 18 and 65 years old who received the Ad26.COV2.S COVID-19 vaccine or a placebo.

This clone was observed a few times. The CDR3 DNA reads as TGTGCCAGCAGACCTAGGACAGGGCCGAACACTGAAGCTTTCTTT. It specifies CASRPRTGPNTEAFF. The chain recombines TRBV2 with TRBJ1-1; 8 positions match TRBD1. Germline lookup yields CDR1 SNHLY and CDR2 FYNNEI. This CDR3 is 15 amino acids long. V lost 6 bases and J lost 1; bases outside the gene matches: 7.

CDR3 loop: CAISESGRDAFF. The CDR3 nucleotides read TGTGCCATCAGTGAGTCAGGCAGGGATGCTTTCTTT. V is TRBV10-3 and J is TRBJ1-1; maybe TRBD1 (5 bases). Germline V gene data show CDR1 as ENHRY and CDR2 as SYGVKD. The CDR3 is 12 amino acids. The ends were cut back, 0 bases at V and 11 bases at J, with 10 bases in the middle.

The rearrangement links TRBV25-1 to TRBJ1-2, with 7 bases aligning to TRBD1. CDR1 is MGHDK, CDR2 SYGVNS, per germline. Losses at the gene ends were 6 bases for V and 6 bases for J; bases not matched to a gene: 7. CDR3 length: 13 amino acids. The CDR3 reads CASRTDREDGYTF. CDR3 bases: TGTGCCAGCAGAACCGACAGGGAAGATGGCTACACCTTC.

The chain carries TRBV2 and TRBJ1-5; 7 positions agree with TRBD1. The CDR3 is made up of 15 amino acids. The germline CDR1 and CDR2 sequences are SNHLY and FYNNEI. With 6 bases clipped from V and 0 bases from J, the junction kept 5 bases outside the gene matches. The CDR3 is CASRGQDNSNQPQHF. CDR3 bases: TGTGCCAGCAGAGGACAGGATAATAGCAATCAGCCCCAGCATTTT.

The chain joins TRBV15 to TRBJ2-1, with a possible D match to TRBD1 (6 bases). Germline values: CDR1 LNHNV, CDR2 YYDKDF (reference sequence). Trimming removed 3 bases from V and 8 bases from J, with 8 bases in between. The CDR3 sequence is 12 residues long. The CDR3 region has the DNA TGTGCCACCAGCAGTGCAGGGGATGAGCAGTTCTTC. This encodes CATSSAGDEQFF.

J is TRBJ2-7 and V is TRBV11-3; D gene unclear. CDR3 length: 13 residues. In germline, CDR1 is SGHNT, CDR2 YENEEA. V lost 4 bases and J lost 5, with 12 bases in between. CDR3 in amino acids: CASSSDERNEQYF. DNA for the CDR3: TGTGCCAGCAGCTCCGACGAGAGGAACGAGCAGTACTTC.

The V gene is TRBV7-3, the J gene TRBJ2-7, with D unclear. The V end lost 4 bases, the J end lost 5 bases, and 18 bases lay between the germline ends. The length of the CDR3 is 15 residues. Germline lookup yields CDR1 SGHTA and CDR2 FQGTGA. CDR3 bases: TGTGCCAGCAGCTCAGTGGACGGCCGGATCCACGAGCAGTACTTC. Its protein is CASSSVDGRIHEQYF.

CDR3 amino acids: CASSLGGLPSVEQYF. Here the CDR3 DNA reads TGTGCCAGCAGCTTAGGGGGCTTGCCATCGGTCGAGCAGTACTTC. The chain is built from TRBV7-9 and TRBJ2-7; possible D gene TRBD1, 5 bases. Trimming removed 1 base from V and 6 bases from J, with 16 bases in between. Germline V gene sequence: CDR1 SEHNR, CDR2 FQNEAQ (reference sequence). The CDR3 covers 15 residues.

This clone was seen a few times. The chain uses TRBV7-3 and TRBJ2-2; no clear D. Germline V gene data show CDR1 as SGHTA and CDR2 as FQGTGA. V was shortened by 5 bases and J by 4 bases, with 11 bases between the two germline ends. CDR3 size: 14 residues. This CDR3 reads CASSKVDGTGELFF. The DNA for the CDR3 is TGTGCCAGCAGCAAAGTAGACGGCACCGGGGAGCTGTTTTTT.

This clone was seen a single time. This chain joins TRBV19 and TRBJ1-2; D may be TRBD1 (6 bases). V was shortened by 2 bases and J by 2 bases, with 15 bases between the two germline ends. The CDR3 runs to 16 residues. The germline gives CDR1 LNHDA, CDR2 SQIVND (reference sequence). The CDR3 here is CASSINPRTGNYGYTF. The CDR3 DNA reads as TGTGCCAGTAGTATAAACCCCCGAACAGGGAACTATGGCTACACCTTC.

This chain joins TRBV5-6 and TRBJ1-1; 8 bases align to TRBD1. The ends lost 3 bases at V and 2 bases at J; junction bases unmatched: 6. The CDR3 contains 15 residues. Germline CDR1 and CDR2: SGHDT and YYEEEE. The DNA of the CDR3 is TGTGCCAGCAGCTGGGACAGGCTGGGAAACACTGAAGCTTTCTTT. It is translated as CASSWDRLGNTEAFF.

The chain links TRBV7-9 to TRBJ1-4, with 9 bases matching TRBD1. Trimming cost V 0 bases and J 8 bases; bases outside gene matches: 4. Germline V gene lookup returns CDR1 SEHNR and CDR2 FQNEAQ (reference sequence). The CDR3 has 15 amino acids. In DNA, the CDR3 is TGTGCCAGCAGCTTAGCACAGGGGGCATGGGAAAAACTGTTTTTT. Translation: CASSLAQGAWEKLFF.

Turning to this clone: The germline gene is not matched at one end of the junction; a read error may be the cause. V usage is TRBV10-3 and J usage is TRBJ1-3; D might be TRBD1 (6 bases). CDR1 and CDR2 (germline): ENHRY, SYGVKD. The CDR3 loop spans 14 amino acids. The CDR3 region is CAISDAGEANSIYF. Written as DNA, the CDR3 is TGTGCCATCAGTGATGCAGGGGAGGCAAACTCCATATATTTT.

This clone was counted between two and nine times. J is TRBJ1-4 and V is TRBV20-1; D is undetermined. Germline V gene data show CDR1 as DFQATT and CDR2 as SNEGSKA (reference sequence). V was trimmed by 2 bases and J by 6 bases, leaving 4 bases between them. This CDR3 has 11 residues. For the CDR3, the DNA is TGCAGTGCTAGAAGGGATGAAAAACTGTTTTTT. Protein sequence: CSARRDEKLFF.

V gene TRBV7-2 combines with J gene TRBJ2-7; 11 bases fit TRBD2. V shed 1 base, J shed 3 bases, and the junction held 5 bases outside the gene matches. Per the germline V gene, CDR1 is SGHTA and CDR2 is FQGNSA. This CDR3 contains 16 residues. Written as DNA, the CDR3 is TGTGCCAGCAGCTTAGACCCTAGCGGGAGGTTCTACGAGCAGTACTTC. Translation gives CASSLDPSGRFYEQYF.

The gene calls are TRBV4-1 and TRBJ2-7, with 9 bases matching TRBD1. Germline CDR1 MGHRA, CDR2 YSYEKL. CDR3 length: 17 residues. The V segment lost 2 bases and the J segment 0 bases; nucleotides outside the gene matches: 8. This CDR3 reads CASSQPGTGLLSYEQYF. CDR3 nucleotide sequence: TGCGCCAGCAGCCAACCCGGGACAGGGCTCCTCTCCTACGAGCAGTACTTC.

The chain couples TRBV11-1 to TRBJ1-1; D is unclear. The CDR3 contains 12 residues. Germline V gene lookup returns CDR1 SGHAT and CDR2 FQDESV (reference sequence). V dropped 5 bases and J dropped 8 bases, with 12 bases sitting between them. CDR3: CASSLRRGEAFF. The CDR3 DNA reads TGTGCCAGCAGCCTAAGGCGAGGGGAAGCTTTCTTT.

The gene calls are TRBV19 and TRBJ1-5; D is perhaps TRBD1 (6 bases). The CDR3 length is 13 residues. Between the trimmed V and J ends, which lost 5 bases and 5 bases, there was a span of 10 bases. CDR1 LNHDA and CDR2 SQIVND come from the germline V gene (reference sequence). This CDR3 reads CASSLQGHQPQHF. Written as DNA, the CDR3 is TGTGCCAGTAGTCTACAGGGCCATCAGCCCCAGCATTTT. Drawing the rest from reference TRBV19 and TRBJ1-5, the complete variable domain is DGGITQSPKYLFRKEGQNVTLSCEQNLNHDAMYWYRQDPGQGLRLIYYSQIVNDFQKGDIAEGYSVSREKKESFPLTVTSAQKNPTAFYLCASSLQGHQPQHFGDGTRLSIL.

The J gene is TRBJ2-5, the V gene TRBV18; D is perhaps TRBD2 (6 bases). Germline CDR1 reads KGHSH; CDR2 reads LQKENI. V was clipped by 3 bases and J by 1 base, with 9 bases between them. The CDR3 consists of 14 residues. The CDR3 region is CASSPGGPQETQYF. As DNA, the CDR3 is TGTGCCAGCTCACCCGGGGGTCCCCAAGAGACCCAGTACTTC.